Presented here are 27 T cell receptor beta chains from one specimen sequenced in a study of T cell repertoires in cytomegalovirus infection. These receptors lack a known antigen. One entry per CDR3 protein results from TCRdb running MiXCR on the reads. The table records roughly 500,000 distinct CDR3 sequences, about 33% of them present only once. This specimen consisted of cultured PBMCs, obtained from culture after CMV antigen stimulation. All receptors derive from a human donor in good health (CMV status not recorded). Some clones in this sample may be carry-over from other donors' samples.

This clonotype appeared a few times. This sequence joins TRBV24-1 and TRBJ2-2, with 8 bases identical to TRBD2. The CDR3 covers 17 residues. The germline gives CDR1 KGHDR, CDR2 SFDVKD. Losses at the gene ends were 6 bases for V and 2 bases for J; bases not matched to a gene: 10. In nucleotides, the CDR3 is TGTGCCACCAGTCCCCTCTCCAGCGGGGGAAACACCGGGGAGCTGTTTTTT. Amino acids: CATSPLSSGGNTGELFF.

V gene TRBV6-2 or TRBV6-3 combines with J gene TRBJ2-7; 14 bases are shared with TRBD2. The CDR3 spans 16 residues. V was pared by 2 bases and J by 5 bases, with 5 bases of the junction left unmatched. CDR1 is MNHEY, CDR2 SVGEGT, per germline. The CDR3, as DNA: TGTGCCAGCAGTTACACGGGACTAGCGGGAGTTAACGAGCAGTACGTC. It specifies CASSYTGLAGVNEQYV.

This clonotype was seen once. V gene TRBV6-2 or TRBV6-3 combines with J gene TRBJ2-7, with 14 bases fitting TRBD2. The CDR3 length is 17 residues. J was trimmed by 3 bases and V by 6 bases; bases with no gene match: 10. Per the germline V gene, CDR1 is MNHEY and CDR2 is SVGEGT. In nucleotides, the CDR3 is TGTGCCAGCAGCACGCGACTAGCGGGAGGGCTTTTCTACGAGCAGTACTTC. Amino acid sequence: CASSTRLAGGLFYEQYF.

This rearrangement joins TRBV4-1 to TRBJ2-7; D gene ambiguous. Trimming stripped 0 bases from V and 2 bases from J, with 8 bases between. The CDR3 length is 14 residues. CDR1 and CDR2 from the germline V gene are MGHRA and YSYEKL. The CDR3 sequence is CASSQDAAAYEQYF. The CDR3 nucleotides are TGCGCCAGCAGCCAAGATGCGGCTGCCTACGAGCAGTACTTC.

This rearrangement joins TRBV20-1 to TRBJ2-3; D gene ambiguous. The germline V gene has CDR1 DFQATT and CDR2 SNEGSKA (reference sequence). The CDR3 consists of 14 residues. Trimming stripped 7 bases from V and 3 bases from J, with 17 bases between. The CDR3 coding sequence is TGCAGTGTCTCGGACGTTCTAAATACAGATACGCAGTATTTT. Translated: CSVSDVLNTDTQYF.

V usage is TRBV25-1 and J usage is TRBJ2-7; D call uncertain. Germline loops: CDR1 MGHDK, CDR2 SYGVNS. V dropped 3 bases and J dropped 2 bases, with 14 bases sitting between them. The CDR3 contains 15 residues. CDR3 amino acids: CASSEAGRAAYEQYF. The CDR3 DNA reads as TGTGCCAGCAGTGAGGCAGGCCGGGCGGCCTACGAGCAGTACTTC.

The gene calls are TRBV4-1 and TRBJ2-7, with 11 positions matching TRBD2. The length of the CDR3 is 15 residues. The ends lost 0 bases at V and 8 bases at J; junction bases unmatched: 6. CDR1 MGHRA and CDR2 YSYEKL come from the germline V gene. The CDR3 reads CASSQDELAGVKQYV. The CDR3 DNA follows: TGCGCCAGCAGCCAAGATGAACTAGCGGGAGTTAAGCAGTACGTC.

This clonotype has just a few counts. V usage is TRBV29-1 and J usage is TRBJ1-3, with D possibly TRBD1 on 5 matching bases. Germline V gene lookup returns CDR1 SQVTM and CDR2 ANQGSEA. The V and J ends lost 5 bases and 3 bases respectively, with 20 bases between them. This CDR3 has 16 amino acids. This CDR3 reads CSVLPSGTAVGNTIYF. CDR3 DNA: TGCAGCGTTCTGCCGTCCGGGACCGCGGTTGGAAACACCATATATTTT. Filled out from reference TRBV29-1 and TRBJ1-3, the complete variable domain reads SAVISQKPSRDICQRGTSLTIQCQVDSQVTMMFWYRQQPGQSLTLIATANQGSEATYESGFVIDKFPISRPNLTFSTLTVSNMSPEDSSIYLCSVLPSGTAVGNTIYFGEGSWLTVV.

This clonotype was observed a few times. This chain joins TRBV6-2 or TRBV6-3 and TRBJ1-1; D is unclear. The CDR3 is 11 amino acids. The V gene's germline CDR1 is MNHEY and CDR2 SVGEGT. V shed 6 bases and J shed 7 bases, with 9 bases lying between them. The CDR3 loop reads CASSFHSEAFF. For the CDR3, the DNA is TGTGCCAGCAGCTTCCACAGTGAAGCTTTCTTT.

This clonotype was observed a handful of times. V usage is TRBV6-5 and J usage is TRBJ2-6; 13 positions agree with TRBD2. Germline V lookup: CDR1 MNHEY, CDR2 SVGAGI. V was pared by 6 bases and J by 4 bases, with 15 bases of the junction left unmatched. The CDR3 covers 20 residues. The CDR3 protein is CASSRIGLAGDLSGANVLTF. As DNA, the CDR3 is TGTGCCAGCAGCCGAATCGGACTAGCGGGAGATCTCTCCGGGGCCAACGTCCTGACTTTC.

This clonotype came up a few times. Written as DNA, the CDR3 is TGTGCCAGCAGCCAACTAGCGGGCCTTAGGATAGATACGCAGTATTTT. Its protein product is CASSQLAGLRIDTQYF. This chain uses TRBV5-6 with TRBJ2-3; 9 positions agree with TRBD2. The CDR3 is 16 amino acids. In germline, CDR1 is SGHDT, CDR2 YYEEEE. The V gene end was trimmed by 4 bases and the J gene end by 5 bases; junction bases not matched to a gene: 11.

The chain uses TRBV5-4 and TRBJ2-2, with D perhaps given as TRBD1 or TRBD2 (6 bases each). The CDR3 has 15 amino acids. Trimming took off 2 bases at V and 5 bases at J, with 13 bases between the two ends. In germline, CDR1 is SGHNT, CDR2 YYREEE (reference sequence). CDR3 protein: CASSLRGPETGELFF. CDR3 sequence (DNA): TGTGCCAGCAGCTTACGGGGGCCAGAAACCGGGGAGCTGTTTTTT.

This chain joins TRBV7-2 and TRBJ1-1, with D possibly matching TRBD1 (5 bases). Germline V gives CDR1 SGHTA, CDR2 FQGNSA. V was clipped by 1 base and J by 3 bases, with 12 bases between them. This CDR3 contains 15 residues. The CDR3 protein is CASSLVAGVDTEAFF. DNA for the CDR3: TGTGCCAGCAGCTTAGTAGCGGGGGTTGACACTGAAGCTTTCTTT.

CDR3 sequence reads: CASSSYRGHRNSPLHF. In DNA, the CDR3 is TGTGCCAGCAGCTCCTATAGGGGGCATCGTAATTCACCCCTCCACTTT. The V and J genes are TRBV7-9 and TRBJ1-6; 7 bases are shared with TRBD1. V was clipped by 4 bases and J by 6 bases; unmatched bases: 9. The CDR3 loop spans 16 amino acids. The germline CDR1 and CDR2 sequences are SEHNR and FQNEAQ (reference sequence).

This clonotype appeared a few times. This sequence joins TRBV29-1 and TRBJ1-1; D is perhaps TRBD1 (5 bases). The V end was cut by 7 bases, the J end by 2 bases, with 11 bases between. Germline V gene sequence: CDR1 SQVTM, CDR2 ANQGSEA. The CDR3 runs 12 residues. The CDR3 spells CSAWDPNTEAFF. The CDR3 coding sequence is TGCAGCGCCTGGGACCCCAACACTGAAGCTTTCTTT.

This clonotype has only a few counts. The CDR3 nucleotides read TGTGCCACCCGAAGGATGGGGTCGTCCTACGAGCAGTACGTC. Translating it yields CATRRMGSSYEQYV. V usage is TRBV13 and J usage is TRBJ2-7; D unclear. V dropped 10 bases and J dropped 1 base, with 17 bases sitting between them. CDR1 and CDR2 (germline): PRHDT, FYEKMQ (reference sequence). This CDR3 has 14 amino acids.

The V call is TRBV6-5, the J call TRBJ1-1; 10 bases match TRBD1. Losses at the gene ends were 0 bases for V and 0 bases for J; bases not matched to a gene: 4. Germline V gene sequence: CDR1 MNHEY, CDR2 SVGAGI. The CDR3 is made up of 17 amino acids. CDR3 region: CASSYSGTGDLNTEAFF. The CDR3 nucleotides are TGTGCCAGCAGTTACTCCGGGACAGGGGACTTGAACACTGAAGCTTTCTTT.

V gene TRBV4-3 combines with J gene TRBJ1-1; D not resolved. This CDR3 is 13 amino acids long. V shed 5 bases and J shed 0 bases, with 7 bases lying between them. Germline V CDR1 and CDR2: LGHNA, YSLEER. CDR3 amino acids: CASSVQMNTEAFF. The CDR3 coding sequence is TGCGCCAGCAGCGTCCAGATGAACACTGAAGCTTTCTTT.

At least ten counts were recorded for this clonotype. CDR3: CASSLKPETQYF. The CDR3 nucleotides read TGTGCCAGCAGCTTAAAACCGGAGACCCAGTACTTC. The chain has TRBV7-2 and TRBJ2-5; no definite D call. With 2 bases removed from V and 5 bases from J, the gap between germline ends came to 6 bases. The CDR3 extends over 12 amino acids. Germline lookup yields CDR1 SGHTA and CDR2 FQGNSA.

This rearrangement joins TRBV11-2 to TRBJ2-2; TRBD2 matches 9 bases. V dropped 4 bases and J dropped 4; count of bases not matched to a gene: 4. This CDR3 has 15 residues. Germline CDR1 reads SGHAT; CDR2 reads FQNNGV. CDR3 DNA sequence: TGTGCCAGCAGCTCGGGGACTAGCCCCACCGGGGAGCTGTTTTTT. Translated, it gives CASSSGTSPTGELFF.

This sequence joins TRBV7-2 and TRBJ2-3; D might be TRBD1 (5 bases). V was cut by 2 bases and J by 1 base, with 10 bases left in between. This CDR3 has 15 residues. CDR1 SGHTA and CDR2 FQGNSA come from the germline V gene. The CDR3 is CASSLSTVRTDTQYF. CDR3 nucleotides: TGTGCCAGCAGCTTATCGACAGTTCGCACAGATACGCAGTATTTT. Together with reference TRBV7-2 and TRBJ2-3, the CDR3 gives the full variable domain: GAGVSQSPSNKVTEKGKDVELRCDPISGHTALYWYRQSLGQGLEFLIYFQGNSAPDKSGLPSDRFSAERTGGSVSTLTIQRTQQEDSAVYLCASSLSTVRTDTQYFGPGTRLTVL.

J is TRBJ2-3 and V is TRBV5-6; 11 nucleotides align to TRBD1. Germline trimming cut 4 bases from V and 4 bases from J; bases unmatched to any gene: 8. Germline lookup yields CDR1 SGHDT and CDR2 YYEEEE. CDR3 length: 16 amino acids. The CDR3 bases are TGTGCCAGCAGCCCAGGGACAGGGGGTCGGTCAGATACGCAGTATTTT. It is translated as CASSPGTGGRSDTQYF.

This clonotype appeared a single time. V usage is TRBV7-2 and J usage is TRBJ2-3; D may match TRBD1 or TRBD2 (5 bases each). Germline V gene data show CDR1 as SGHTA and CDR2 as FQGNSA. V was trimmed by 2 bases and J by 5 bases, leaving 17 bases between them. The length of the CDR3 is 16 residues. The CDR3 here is CASSLRGRGGGDTQYF. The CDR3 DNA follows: TGTGCCAGCAGCTTACGGGGCCGCGGCGGAGGAGATACGCAGTATTTT.

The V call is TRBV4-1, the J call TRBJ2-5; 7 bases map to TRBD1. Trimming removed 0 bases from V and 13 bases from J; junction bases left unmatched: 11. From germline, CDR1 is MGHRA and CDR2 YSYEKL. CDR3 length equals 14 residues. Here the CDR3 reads CASSQDPGQVDGYF. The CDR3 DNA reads TGCGCCAGCAGCCAAGACCCCGGACAGGTAGACGGGTACTTC.

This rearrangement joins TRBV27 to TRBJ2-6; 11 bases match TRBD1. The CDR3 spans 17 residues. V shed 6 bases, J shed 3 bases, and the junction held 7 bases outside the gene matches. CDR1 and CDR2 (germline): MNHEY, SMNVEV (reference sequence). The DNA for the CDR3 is TGTGCCAGCAGCCGTTGGACAGGGGGCGATGGGGCCAACGTCCTGACTTTC. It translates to CASSRWTGGDGANVLTF.

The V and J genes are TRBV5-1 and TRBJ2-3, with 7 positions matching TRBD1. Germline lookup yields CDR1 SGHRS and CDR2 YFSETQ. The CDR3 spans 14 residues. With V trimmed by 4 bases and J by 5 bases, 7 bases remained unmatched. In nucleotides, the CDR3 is TGCGCCAGCAGCCACCGGACAGGCGGAGATACGCAGTATTTT. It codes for CASSHRTGGDTQYF. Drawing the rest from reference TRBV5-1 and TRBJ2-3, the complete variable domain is KAGVTQTPRYLIKTRGQQVTLSCSPISGHRSVSWYQQTPGQGLQFLFEYFSETQRNKGNFPGRFSGRQFSNSRSEMNVSTLELGDSALYLCASSHRTGGDTQYFGPGTRLTVL.

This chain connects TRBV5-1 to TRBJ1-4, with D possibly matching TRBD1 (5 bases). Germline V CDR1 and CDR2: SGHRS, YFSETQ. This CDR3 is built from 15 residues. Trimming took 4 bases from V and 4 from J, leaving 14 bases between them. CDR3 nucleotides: TGCGCCAGCAGCAGGGCGACAGCGGGTAATGAAAAACTGTTTTTT. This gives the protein CASSRATAGNEKLFF.